Shown below are 27 T cell receptor beta chains from a single sample sequenced in a study of T cell repertoires in cytomegalovirus infection. MiXCR, run by TCRdb on the reads, gives a single entry per CDR3 protein. The data show 500,000 to 600,000 distinct CDR3 sequences, approximately 15% seen once. The sequenced sample consisted of CD8+ T cells from PBMCs. Source of these receptors: a human donor in good health (CMV status not recorded). Some clones in this sample may be carry-over from other donors' samples.

Many counts were recorded for this clonotype. V gene TRBV12-3 or TRBV12-4 combines with J gene TRBJ1-1; weak D call: TRBD1 (6 bases). V gave up 3 bases and J gave up 5 bases, with 16 bases separating them. CDR3 size: 15 residues. The CDR3 loop reads CASSFGGSSRTEAFF. CDR3 bases: TGTGCCAGCAGTTTCGGGGGCTCATCGCGTACTGAAGCTTTCTTT.

The chain couples TRBV27 to TRBJ2-5; D possibly corresponds to TRBD1 (6 bases). The CDR3 spans 16 residues. V was cut by 0 bases and J by 5 bases, with 16 bases left in between. In germline, CDR1 is MNHEY, CDR2 SMNVEV (reference sequence). Written as DNA, the CDR3 is TGTGCCAGCAGTTTATCTCCACAGGGAAGTAGGGAGACCCAGTACTTC. This encodes CASSLSPQGSRETQYF.

This clonotype was picked up many times. The chain combines TRBV2 with TRBJ1-4; TRBD1 might be the D (5 bases). This CDR3 contains 15 residues. The germline CDR1 and CDR2 sequences are SNHLY and FYNNEI. V gave up 7 bases and J gave up 6 bases, with 18 bases separating them. CDR3 DNA: TGTGCCAGCACTCCTCGGGCAGGGTTTTATGAAAAACTGTTTTTT. Protein product: CASTPRAGFYEKLFF.

This clonotype was counted a few times. The chain is built from TRBV27 and TRBJ2-2; 11 bases match TRBD2. Losses at the gene ends were 3 bases for V and 7 bases for J; bases not matched to a gene: 13. The CDR3 runs to 18 residues. Looked up from germline, CDR1 is MNHEY and CDR2 is SMNVEV (reference sequence). The CDR3 loop is CASSLSTSGTPLGGELFF. The CDR3 bases are TGTGCCAGCAGTTTGTCGACTAGCGGGACCCCCCTGGGCGGGGAGCTGTTTTTT.

This clonotype was observed a few times. The rearrangement links TRBV5-1 to TRBJ2-1; the match to TRBD2 covers 16 bases. V trimming: 6 bases; J trimming: 7 bases; junction bases outside the gene matches: 4. The germline gives CDR1 SGHRS, CDR2 YFSETQ. The CDR3 loop spans 15 amino acids. The CDR3 loop is CASTKGLAGGNEQFF. The CDR3, as DNA: TGCGCCAGCACCAAGGGACTAGCGGGGGGGAATGAGCAGTTCTTC. The complete variable domain, with remaining parts taken from reference TRBV5-1 and TRBJ2-1, reads KAGVTQTPRYLIKTRGQQVTLSCSPISGHRSVSWYQQTPGQGLQFLFEYFSETQRNKGNFPGRFSGRQFSNSRSEMNVSTLELGDSALYLCASTKGLAGGNEQFFGPGTRLTVL.

This clonotype was detected only a few times. The chain has TRBV2 and TRBJ2-7; D is unclear. CDR1 and CDR2 (germline): SNHLY, FYNNEI. The CDR3 extends over 15 amino acids. The V and J ends lost 6 bases and 0 bases respectively, with 15 bases between them. The DNA for the CDR3 is TGTGCCAGCAGACAACAGATTGCCCCCTCCTACGAGCAGTACTTC. This gives the protein CASRQQIAPSYEQYF.

The V and J genes are TRBV20-1 and TRBJ2-7; 7 positions agree with TRBD1. The V gene end was trimmed by 6 bases and the J gene end by 2 bases; junction bases not matched to a gene: 19. Germline-derived CDR1 and CDR2 are DFQATT and SNEGSKA (reference sequence). The length of the CDR3 is 17 residues. The CDR3 protein is CSATTGAPGSRTYEQYF. In DNA form, the CDR3 reads TGCAGTGCAACCACAGGGGCCCCAGGTTCGCGGACCTACGAGCAGTACTTC.

The rearrangement links TRBV5-1 to TRBJ2-1; TRBD2 matches at 13 bases. The CDR3 sequence is 16 residues long. V trimming: 4 bases; J trimming: 4 bases; junction bases outside the gene matches: 5. CDR1 is SGHRS and CDR2 is YFSETQ in the germline V gene. CDR3 sequence reads: CASSPKLAGGYNEQFF. The DNA of the CDR3 is TGCGCCAGCAGCCCCAAACTAGCGGGAGGGTACAATGAGCAGTTCTTC.

The chain recombines TRBV6-5 with TRBJ1-1; D remains unclear. V was clipped by 0 bases and J by 1 base, with 15 bases between them. CDR3 length: 17 amino acids. Germline V CDR1 and CDR2: MNHEY, SVGAGI. This chain's CDR3 is CASSYSPYDEANTEAFF. CDR3 bases: TGTGCCAGCAGTTACTCCCCCTATGATGAGGCGAACACTGAAGCTTTCTTT.

This clonotype has only a few counts. The J gene is TRBJ1-2, the V gene TRBV7-9; weak D call: TRBD1 (5 bases). Germline V CDR1 and CDR2: SEHNR, FQNEAQ (reference sequence). V lost 5 bases to trimming and J lost 6 bases, with 13 bases between them. CDR3 length: 13 residues. CDR3 in amino acids: CASSLIGQDGYTF. CDR3 in DNA: TGTGCCAGCAGCCTCATCGGACAAGATGGCTACACCTTC.

The chain has TRBV10-3 and TRBJ2-1; D assignment may be TRBD1 or TRBD2 (6 bases each). Deletions cut 3 bases from V and 6 bases from J, with 12 bases between. The CDR3 sequence is 14 residues long. Germline V gene lookup returns CDR1 ENHRY and CDR2 SYGVKD. CDR3 sequence (DNA): TGTGCCATCAGTGATGGAGGGACATCCAATGAGCAGTTCTTC. Encoded protein: CAISDGGTSNEQFF.

With respect to this clonotype: This sequence may be a read error, since a much larger clone differs from it by one base. The chain links TRBV2 to TRBJ2-1, with D perhaps matching TRBD1 or TRBD2 (5 bases each). The CDR3 sequence is 16 residues long. Germline CDR1 SNHLY, CDR2 FYNNEI. CDR3 sequence reads: CANSEEGIEPYNEQFF. In DNA form, the CDR3 reads TGTGCCAACAGTGAAGAGGGGATTGAACCTTACAATGAGCAGTTCTTC.

A word on this clonotype: Just one base apart from a much larger clone, this may be a read error. The J gene is TRBJ2-3, the V gene TRBV7-3; TRBD2 aligns across 8 bases. After removal of 5 bases from V and 2 bases from J, the junction contained 6 bases not matched to a gene. The germline V gene encodes CDR1 SGHTA and CDR2 FQGTGA. CDR3 size: 15 residues. DNA for the CDR3: TGTGCCAGCAGCGATAGCGGGGCTAACACAGATACGCAGTATTTT. Encoded protein: CASSDSGANTDTQYF.

About this clonotype itself: The CDR3 does not close with the conserved phenylalanine or tryptophan, likely indicating a read error. The DNA is left out, because the CDR3 cannot be placed on it with certainty; the CDR3 is given as TCRdb lists it. The chain couples TRBV20-1 to TRBJ2-1; the table gives TRBD2 as D, unverified against the DNA. The CDR3 spans 15 amino acids, including both terminal residues. CDR1 is DFQATT and CDR2 is SNEGSKA in the germline V gene (reference sequence). CDR3 sequence: CSPRTYGSSYNEQLL.

This clonotype was seen many times. The chain joins TRBV27 to TRBJ1-1; D call uncertain. Trimming took 3 bases from V and 0 from J, leaving 17 bases between them. This CDR3 has 17 residues. Germline CDR1 MNHEY, CDR2 SMNVEV (reference sequence). The CDR3: CASSFGSSFPMNTEAFF. The DNA for the CDR3 is TGTGCCAGCAGTTTCGGAAGCAGTTTTCCCATGAACACTGAAGCTTTCTTT.

This clonotype was seen at least ten times. The rearrangement links TRBV12-3 or TRBV12-4 to TRBJ1-2, with 7 positions matching TRBD1. V was pared by 4 bases and J by 8 bases, with 10 bases of the junction left unmatched. The CDR3 consists of 14 residues. For the CDR3, the DNA is TGTGCCAGCAGTTCCACAGGGGATTATGAGGGCTACACCTTC. Amino acids: CASSSTGDYEGYTF.

V gene TRBV7-9 combines with J gene TRBJ2-7; 9 bases align to TRBD2. The germline V gene has CDR1 SEHNR and CDR2 FQNEAQ (reference sequence). Trimming took 4 bases from V and 6 from J; bases not matched to a gene: 13. The CDR3 extends over 16 amino acids. CDR3 sequence: CASSSPVAGGRGEQYF. The CDR3 DNA sequence: TGTGCCAGCAGCTCGCCGGTCGCGGGAGGGCGAGGCGAGCAGTACTTC.

This clonotype was seen a few times. The genes are TRBV6-1 and TRBJ1-5, with D perhaps TRBD1 (5 bases). Trimming removed 0 bases at V and 4 bases at J, with 10 bases between. Germline values: CDR1 MNHNS, CDR2 SASEGT. The CDR3 runs to 15 residues. CDR3 protein: CASSEAGEGNQPQHF. The CDR3 nucleotides are TGTGCCAGCAGTGAAGCGGGGGAGGGGAATCAGCCCCAGCATTTT.

This clonotype was seen only a few times. The V gene is TRBV5-4, the J gene TRBJ1-3, with D possibly TRBD1 on 6 matching bases. Trimming cost V 9 bases and J 4 bases, with 20 bases left between them. The CDR3 covers 15 residues. Per the germline V gene, CDR1 is SGHNT and CDR2 is YYREEE (reference sequence). CDR3 residues: CATQLGAGEGNTIYF. The CDR3 coding sequence is TGTGCCACCCAGCTTGGGGCAGGGGAAGGAAACACCATATATTTT. The whole variable domain, filled in from reference TRBV5-4 and TRBJ1-3, reads ETGVTQSPTHLIKTRGQQVTLRCSSQSGHNTVSWYQQALGQGPQFIFQYYREEENGRGNFPPRFSGLQFPNYSSELNVNALELDDSALYLCATQLGAGEGNTIYFGEGSWLTVV.

The chain is built from TRBV25-1 and TRBJ2-7, with 8 nucleotides matching TRBD1. V trimming: 1 base; J trimming: 2 bases; junction bases outside the gene matches: 10. Germline CDR1 and CDR2: MGHDK and SYGVNS. The CDR3 totals 17 residues. CDR3 nucleotides: TGTGCCAGCAGTGAATCTCGCATGGACAGGGCCCCCTACGAGCAGTACTTC. This gives the protein CASSESRMDRAPYEQYF.

This clonotype showed up many times. The chain uses TRBV6-5 and TRBJ2-7; 7 bases are shared with TRBD1. In germline, CDR1 is MNHEY, CDR2 SVGAGI. The CDR3 length is 15 residues. Germline trimming cut 5 bases from V and 0 bases from J; bases unmatched to any gene: 7. CDR3 nucleotides: TGTGCCAGCAGTAAGACAGGGAGTAGCTCCTACGAGCAGTACTTC. Translated, it gives CASSKTGSSSYEQYF.

This clonotype was counted ten times or more. The rearrangement links TRBV11-2 to TRBJ2-7, with D perhaps TRBD2 (6 bases). V was shortened by 5 bases and J by 5 bases, with 16 bases between the two germline ends. This CDR3 is built from 14 residues. Germline V CDR1 and CDR2: SGHAT, FQNNGV. CDR3 nucleotide sequence: TGTGCCAGCAGCCAATATTCCGGGGAGGACGAGCAGTACTTC. Amino acids: CASSQYSGEDEQYF.

This clonotype was observed many times. This chain uses TRBV24-1 with TRBJ2-7; D is undetermined. V lost 4 bases and J lost 5, with 2 bases in between. The CDR3 runs to 10 residues. The germline V gene encodes CDR1 KGHDR and CDR2 SFDVKD. CDR3 DNA sequence: TGTGCCACCAGTGACGACGAGCAGTACTTC. This encodes CATSDDEQYF.

V usage is TRBV20-1 and J usage is TRBJ2-7; no reliable D call. Germline values: CDR1 DFQATT, CDR2 SNEGSKA (reference sequence). The CDR3 has 11 amino acids. Trimming shortened V by 5 bases and J by 4 bases, and 9 bases separated the two germline ends. CDR3 loop: CSALDRYEQYF. In nucleotides, the CDR3 is TGCAGTGCTTTGGACCGTTACGAGCAGTACTTC.

This clonotype was counted only a few times. V is TRBV5-4 and J is TRBJ1-6; perhaps TRBD1 as D (5 bases). With 0 bases removed from V and 11 bases from J, the gap between germline ends came to 6 bases. The germline CDR1 and CDR2 sequences are SGHNT and YYREEE (reference sequence). There are 12 residues in the CDR3. The CDR3 reads CASSLEGPPLHF. CDR3 coding DNA: TGTGCCAGCAGCTTGGAGGGACCACCCCTCCACTTT.

The V call is TRBV29-1, the J call TRBJ1-2, with 8 bases identical to TRBD1. CDR3 length: 15 residues. Germline V gene sequence: CDR1 SQVTM, CDR2 ANQGSEA. The junction had 11 bases not matched to a gene; V was cut back by 1 base and J by 7 bases. The CDR3, as DNA: TGCAGCGTTGAAGGGGACAGGCCGGAAACTGGTGGCTACACCTTC. This translates into CSVEGDRPETGGYTF.

Note on this clonotype: No conserved phenylalanine or tryptophan is present at the end of the CDR3, so a read error is the likely explanation. CDR3 coding DNA: TGTGCCAGCATTGACAGGTTCGGGCAGTTCTTA. Its protein product is CASIDRFGQFL. The genes are TRBV2 and TRBJ2-1; TRBD1 might be the D (6 bases). V lost 7 bases and J lost 12, with 13 bases in between. Germline V CDR1 and CDR2: SNHLY, FYNNEI. The CDR3 covers 11 residues.